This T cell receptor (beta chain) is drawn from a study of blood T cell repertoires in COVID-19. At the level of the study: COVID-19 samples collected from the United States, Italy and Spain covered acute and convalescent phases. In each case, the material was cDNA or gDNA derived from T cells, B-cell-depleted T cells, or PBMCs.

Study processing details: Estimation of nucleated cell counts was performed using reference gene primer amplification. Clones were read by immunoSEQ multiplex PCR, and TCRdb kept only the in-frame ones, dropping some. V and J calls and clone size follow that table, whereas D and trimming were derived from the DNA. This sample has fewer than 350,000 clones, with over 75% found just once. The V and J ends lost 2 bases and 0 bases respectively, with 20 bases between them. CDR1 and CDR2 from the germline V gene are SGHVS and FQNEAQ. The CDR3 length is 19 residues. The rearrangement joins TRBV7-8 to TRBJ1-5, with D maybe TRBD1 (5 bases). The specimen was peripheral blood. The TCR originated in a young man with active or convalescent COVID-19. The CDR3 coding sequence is TGTGCCAGCAGCTTAAGTCGTATAGGGGTCCTTAATAGCAATCAGCCCCAGCATTTT. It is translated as CASSLSRIGVLNSNQPQHF.